This T cell receptor beta chain was sequenced for a study of tumor and adjacent non-tumor tissue in lung cancer. Study background: There were around 11 adenocarcinoma, a couple of squamous cell carcinoma and 1 small cell lung cancer cases.

TCRbeta libraries were built with three rounds of nested PCR, modified from ARM-PCR. MiXCR, applied by TCRdb to the multiplex PCR reads, yields one record per CDR3 protein. The sample has 50,000 or so distinct CDR3 sequences, roughly 69% seen once. Regarding the study as a whole: Shorter survival was associated with higher TCR diversity in tumors. TCR diversity was significantly greater in tumor than normal lung tissue.

Germline V gives CDR1 LNHDA, CDR2 SQIVND (reference sequence). CDR3 length: 14 residues. Between the trimmed V and J ends, which lost 6 bases and 1 base, there was a span of 12 bases. RNA was extracted from bulk tissue without any cell sorting. This non-tumor lung sample came from over 3 cm beyond the tumor edge. Notes on this clonotype: Its antigen is currently unknown.

The V and J genes are TRBV19 and TRBJ1-1; D perhaps matches TRBD1 (6 bases). The sample comprised distant non-tumor lung tissue. This TCR was recovered from a woman aged 55-69 years with non-small cell lung cancer. The CDR3 reads CASRVRGTNTEAFF. CDR3 bases: TGTGCCAGTAGGGTCAGGGGAACGAACACTGAAGCTTTCTTT.